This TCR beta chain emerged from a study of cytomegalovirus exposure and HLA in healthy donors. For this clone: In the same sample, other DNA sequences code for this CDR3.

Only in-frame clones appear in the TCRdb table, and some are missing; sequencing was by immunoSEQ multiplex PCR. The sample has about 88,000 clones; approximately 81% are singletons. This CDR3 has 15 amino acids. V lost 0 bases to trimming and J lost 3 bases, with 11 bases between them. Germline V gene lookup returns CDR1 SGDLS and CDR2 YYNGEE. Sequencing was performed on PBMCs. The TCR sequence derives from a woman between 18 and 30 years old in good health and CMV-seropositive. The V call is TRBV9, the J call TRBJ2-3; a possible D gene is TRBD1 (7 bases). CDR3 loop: CASSVGAGGTDTQYF. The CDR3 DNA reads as TGTGCCAGCAGCGTAGGGGCAGGGGGGACAGATACGCAGTATTTT.